This section outlines one T cell receptor (beta chain) sequence together with its context. What it binds is unknown. This entry belongs to a study of CD8 T cells in Susac syndrome. It was with random hexamers that about 0.45 to 1 ug RNA was reverse transcribed. immunoSEQ multiplex PCR amplified TCR beta CDR3 across 54 Vbeta, 13 Jbeta. TCRdb independently ran MiXCR on the immunoSEQ multiplex PCR reads; one entry per CDR3 protein. The profile shows about 82,000 distinct CDR3 sequences, about 96% of them singletons. The CDR3 runs to 17 residues. CDR1 is LGHDT, CDR2 YNNKEL, per germline (reference sequence). The V and J ends lost 3 bases and 3 bases, in that order; junction bases with no gene match: 9. Study results and limitations: Among people with Susac, CD8+ clonal expansion was greatest in TEMRA cells and active patients.

Under recently defined diagnostic criteria, the patients with Susac syndrome qualified as having definite or probable disease. The clonotype was recovered from a human donor with Susac syndrome. The sequenced sample consisted of CD8+ T cells from PBMCs. This chain links TRBV3-1 with TRBJ2-5; 11 bases agree with TRBD2. The CDR3 spells CASSHLSGGAGEETQYF. In nucleotides, the CDR3 is TGTGCCAGCAGCCACCTTAGCGGGGGGGCCGGTGAAGAGACCCAGTACTTC.